This T cell receptor beta chain appears in the sequencing data of a study of cytomegalovirus exposure and HLA in healthy donors. This CDR3 has 13 amino acids. With 7 bases clipped from V and 1 base from J, the junction kept 3 bases outside the gene matches. Germline assignment: CDR1 SEHNR and CDR2 FQNEAQ (reference sequence). The PCR employed 60 Vbeta primers together with 13 Jbeta primers. The protocol was immunoSEQ multiplex PCR, while the TCRdb copy is restricted to in-frame clones and leaves out a portion. The table lists approximately 300,000 clones, roughly four fifths of them singletons, with 2% to 2.5% in the top ten.

The receptor comes from a woman aged 40 to 49 in good health and CMV-seropositive. The sequencing input was PBMCs. V usage is TRBV7-9 and J usage is TRBJ2-7, with 8 bases fitting TRBD1. Here the CDR3 reads CASIRTGSYEQYF. The CDR3 coding sequence is TGTGCCAGCATCAGGACAGGGTCCTACGAGCAGTACTTC.